A single sample is the source of the 25 T cell receptor beta chains below, sequenced in a study of PD-1 blockade in classical Hodgkin lymphoma (dated by TCRdb to the early 2020s). What this sample's time point label stands for: cycle 4 day 1 (C4D1), after more than 5 weeks of nivolumab. Every trial patient had relapsed after autologous stem cell transplantation, and cohorts A, B and C differed in prior brentuximab vedotin exposure. Preparation of the library involved the immunoSEQ multiplex PCR assay. TCRdb stores this immuneACCESS table with in-frame sequences only. Part of the clones is absent; in the studies checked, under half of the shortfall reflects unresolved V genes, and no reason is known for the rest. The sample profile shows around 90,000 clones; approximately 78% of them were found once. The top ten constitute about 9.4% of the sample. The source material was peripheral blood mononuclear cells (PBMCs), sampled before the fourth cycle of nivolumab. These receptors originate from a human donor with classical Hodgkin lymphoma.

Worth noting for this clone: The sample contains more than one DNA sequence encoding this CDR3. The CDR3 DNA reads TGTGCCAGCAGCTTGGCCAAGACAGCATACTATGGCTACACCTTC. Translation gives CASSLAKTAYYGYTF. The chain links TRBV11-2 to TRBJ1-2; D perhaps matches TRBD1 (5 bases). The germline V gene encodes CDR1 SGHAT and CDR2 FQNNGV. V was shortened by 3 bases and J by 3 bases, with 14 bases between the two germline ends. The CDR3 has 15 amino acids.

The chain links TRBV29-1 to TRBJ2-3; possibly TRBD1 for D (6 bases). The CDR3 runs to 15 residues. Germline values: CDR1 SQVTM, CDR2 ANQGSEA. The V and J ends lost 4 bases and 3 bases respectively, with 17 bases between them. DNA of the CDR3: TGCAGCGTTGCGGTGGGTTTGGGGGCGACAGATACGCAGTATTTT. Residues: CSVAVGLGATDTQYF.

The chain links TRBV5-3 to TRBJ1-5; 11 nucleotides agree with TRBD1. Being an ORF, TRBV5-3 has a function that is uncertain. CDR3 length: 16 amino acids. Unmatched junction bases numbered 5, after V lost 4 bases and J lost 2 bases. The CDR3 spells CARSHGQGAGNQPQHF. The CDR3 DNA reads TGTGCCAGAAGCCACGGACAGGGGGCGGGCAATCAGCCCCAGCATTTT.

V gene TRBV7-3 combines with J gene TRBJ2-7, with 7 nucleotides matching TRBD2. Germline values: CDR1 SGHTA, CDR2 FQGTGA. The CDR3 runs 14 residues. V shed 4 bases and J 1 base; nucleotides not matched to a gene: 4. The DNA of the CDR3 is TGTGCCAGCAGCTCCAGCGGGATATCCTACGAGCAGTACTTC. Protein: CASSSSGISYEQYF.

V usage is TRBV7-9 and J usage is TRBJ2-2; 9 bases map to TRBD2. After removal of 2 bases from V and 6 bases from J, the junction contained 10 bases not matched to a gene. The CDR3 spans 17 residues. CDR1 SEHNR and CDR2 FQNEAQ come from the germline V gene (reference sequence). The CDR3 DNA reads as TGTGCCAGCAGCTTAATCCGGCGGGGGGGCGGCGCCGGGGAGCTGTTTTTT. Protein product: CASSLIRRGGGAGELFF.

The gene calls are TRBV6-4 and TRBJ2-7, with D perhaps matching TRBD2 (6 bases). V lost 2 bases to trimming and J lost 3 bases, with 14 bases between them. Looked up from germline, CDR1 is MRHNA and CDR2 is SNTAGT. This CDR3 region has 15 residues. DNA of the CDR3: TGTGCCAGCAGTGACCCGGGACTCGCCTTCTACGAGCAGTACTTC. Translated: CASSDPGLAFYEQYF.

Comments on this clone: A read error is possible here, since a much larger clone lies one base away. The chain employs TRBV11-1 and TRBJ2-5; D call uncertain. The CDR3 covers 11 residues. Germline CDR1 and CDR2: SGHAT and FQDESV (reference sequence). V was shortened by 1 base and J by 4 bases, with 1 base between the two germline ends. CDR3 region: CASSLGETQYF. CDR3 DNA: TGTGCCAGCAGCTTAGGAGAGACCCAGTACTTC. The complete variable domain, with remaining parts taken from reference TRBV11-1 and TRBJ2-5, reads EAEVAQSPRYKITEKSQAVAFWCDPISGHATLYWYRQILGQGPELLVQFQDESVVDDSQLPKDRFSAERLKGVDSTLKIQPAELGDSAMYLCASSLGETQYFGPGTRLLVL.

The V and J genes are TRBV27 and TRBJ1-1; tentatively, D is TRBD1 (5 bases). This CDR3 contains 13 residues. The V and J ends lost 2 bases and 3 bases respectively, with 7 bases between them. In germline, CDR1 is MNHEY, CDR2 SMNVEV (reference sequence). The CDR3: CASSLGRDTEAFF. Written as DNA, the CDR3 is TGTGCCAGCAGTTTAGGCAGGGACACTGAAGCTTTCTTT.

V usage is TRBV7-2 and J usage is TRBJ2-7; no clear D gene. Germline values: CDR1 SGHTA, CDR2 FQGNSA. V gave up 1 base and J gave up 7 bases, with 14 bases separating them. The CDR3 is 14 amino acids. CDR3: CASSLGLDLREQYF. The CDR3 DNA follows: TGTGCCAGCAGCTTAGGGCTCGATTTACGGGAGCAGTACTTC. Filled out from reference TRBV7-2 and TRBJ2-7, the complete variable domain reads GAGVSQSPSNKVTEKGKDVELRCDPISGHTALYWYRQSLGQGLEFLIYFQGNSAPDKSGLPSDRFSAERTGGSVSTLTIQRTQQEDSAVYLCASSLGLDLREQYFGPGTRLTVT.

This chain connects TRBV18 to TRBJ1-2; 7 bases fit TRBD1. CDR1 is KGHSH, CDR2 LQKENI, per germline. The ends lost 3 bases at V and 3 bases at J; junction bases unmatched: 7. The CDR3 length is 15 residues. CDR3 in amino acids: CASSPLTGLDYGYTF. The CDR3 DNA follows: TGTGCCAGCTCACCCCTGACAGGGTTGGACTATGGCTACACCTTC.

This sequence joins TRBV6-6 and TRBJ2-2, with D hard to call. Per germline, CDR1 MNHNY and CDR2 SVGAGI (reference sequence). The V gene lost 5 bases and the J gene lost 3 bases, with 4 bases spanning the gap. CDR3 length: 12 amino acids. CDR3 amino acids: CASSLYTGELFF. The CDR3, as DNA: TGTGCCAGCAGTCTCTACACCGGGGAGCTGTTTTTT.

V and J are TRBV10-3 and TRBJ1-1, with D maybe TRBD1 (5 bases). The CDR3 covers 14 residues. Germline CDR1 ENHRY, CDR2 SYGVKD. With 3 bases removed from V and 6 bases from J, the gap between germline ends came to 14 bases. CDR3 protein: CAISERGEVAEAFF. CDR3 sequence (DNA): TGTGCCATCAGTGAAAGAGGGGAAGTGGCTGAAGCTTTCTTT.

The chain uses TRBV6-5 and TRBJ1-2, with D unclear. Trimming left V 5 bases short and J 0 bases short, with 10 bases between. Germline-derived CDR1 and CDR2 are MNHEY and SVGAGI. The CDR3 runs 14 residues. The CDR3 coding sequence is TGTGCCAGCAGTGAACTAAGGACTAACTATGGCTACACCTTC. It specifies CASSELRTNYGYTF.

The chain combines TRBV30 with TRBJ1-5; D is possibly TRBD1 (5 bases). V was cut by 2 bases and J by 4 bases, with 21 bases left in between. The germline V gene encodes CDR1 GTSNPN and CDR2 SVGIG (reference sequence). The CDR3 has 17 amino acids. CDR3 sequence reads: CAWSQEGKREGNQPQHF. The CDR3 nucleotides read TGTGCCTGGAGTCAGGAGGGCAAGAGGGAGGGGAATCAGCCCCAGCATTTT.

This chain uses TRBV7-9 with TRBJ2-6, with a weak D call TRBD1 (5 bases). This CDR3 is built from 17 residues. Germline CDR1 reads SEHNR; CDR2 reads FQNEAQ (reference sequence). Trimming stripped 2 bases from V and 3 bases from J, with 14 bases between. The chain's CDR3 is CASSLPQVWGGANVLTF. The CDR3 DNA reads as TGTGCCAGCAGCTTACCACAGGTTTGGGGTGGGGCCAACGTCCTGACTTTC.

The gene calls are TRBV10-3 and TRBJ2-1; 10 bases agree with TRBD2. The trim removed 10 bases at V and 8 bases at J, leaving 14 bases unmatched. The germline V gene has CDR1 ENHRY and CDR2 SYGVKD. This CDR3 spans 15 amino acids. The CDR3 is CATASVGLAGDEQFF. CDR3 in DNA: TGTGCCACCGCTTCGGTGGGGCTAGCGGGAGATGAGCAGTTCTTC.

This clone was recorded a few times. V gene TRBV28 combines with J gene TRBJ2-3, with a weak D call TRBD1 (6 bases). CDR1 and CDR2 (germline): MDHEN, SYDVKM. Trimming stripped 3 bases from V and 2 bases from J, with 12 bases between. CDR3 length: 15 residues. CDR3 loop: CASSFDRRTTDTQYF. For the CDR3, the DNA is TGTGCCAGCAGTTTTGACAGGAGGACCACAGATACGCAGTATTTT.

This clone occurred once. The chain employs TRBV10-3 and TRBJ2-2; TRBD1 is a possible D gene (5 bases). The CDR3 contains 14 residues. CDR1 is ENHRY, CDR2 SYGVKD, per germline. Deletions cut 2 bases from V and 3 bases from J, with 7 bases between. The CDR3 DNA follows: TGTGCCATCAGTGAGGTCAGGGACACCGGGGAGCTGTTTTTT. Translation: CAISEVRDTGELFF.

This chain links TRBV6-5 with TRBJ2-1, with D tentatively TRBD1 (6 bases). The CDR3 length is 16 residues. The V end lost 0 bases, the J end lost 4 bases, and 13 bases lay between the germline ends. The germline CDR1 and CDR2 sequences are MNHEY and SVGAGI. The CDR3 sequence: CASSYSMQGWYNEQFF. The CDR3 DNA follows: TGTGCCAGCAGTTACTCCATGCAGGGGTGGTACAATGAGCAGTTCTTC.

V usage is TRBV10-3 and J usage is TRBJ2-7; D may be TRBD1 (5 bases). Germline lookup yields CDR1 ENHRY and CDR2 SYGVKD. The CDR3 is 16 residues long. The germline V and J ends were trimmed by 3 bases and 0 bases, with 15 bases remaining between them. The CDR3 DNA follows: TGTGCCATCAGTGATTGGGGTCAGGGAAGCTCCTACGAGCAGTACTTC. It is translated as CAISDWGQGSSYEQYF.

The CDR3 here is CASSLQGGDNSPLHF. Here the CDR3 DNA reads TGTGCCAGTAGTCTACAGGGGGGAGATAATTCACCCCTCCACTTT. The J gene is TRBJ1-6, the V gene TRBV19; TRBD1 aligns across 8 bases. The CDR3 spans 15 residues. Looked up from germline, CDR1 is LNHDA and CDR2 is SQIVND (reference sequence). V lost 5 bases, J lost 5 bases, and 5 bases stayed unmatched.

V gene TRBV7-9 combines with J gene TRBJ1-1, with D unclear. The V gene's germline CDR1 is SEHNR and CDR2 FQNEAQ (reference sequence). V was clipped by 6 bases and J by 2 bases, with 10 bases between them. The CDR3 totals 13 residues. The CDR3 protein is CASSTEGNTEAFF. The DNA of the CDR3 is TGTGCCAGCAGTACGGAGGGAAACACTGAAGCTTTCTTT. The whole variable domain, filled in from reference TRBV7-9 and TRBJ1-1, reads DTGVSQNPRHKITKRGQNVTFRCDPISEHNRLYWYRQTLGQGPEFLTYFQNEAQLEKSRLLSDRFSAERPKGSFSTLEIQRTEQGDSAMYLCASSTEGNTEAFFGQGTRLTVV.

V is TRBV28 and J is TRBJ2-1, with 9 bases aligning to TRBD2. Unmatched junction bases numbered 9, after V lost 5 bases and J lost 4 bases. The CDR3 sequence is 16 residues long. CDR1 MDHEN and CDR2 SYDVKM come from the germline V gene. The CDR3 loop reads CASSRLSGSLYNEQFF. Here the CDR3 DNA reads TGTGCCAGCAGTCGACTTAGCGGGAGCCTGTACAATGAGCAGTTCTTC.

The chain employs TRBV4-2 and TRBJ1-2; D is ambiguous. The CDR3 loop spans 16 amino acids. CDR1 and CDR2 (germline): LGHNA, YNFKEQ. The V gene lost 2 bases and the J gene lost 8 bases, with 21 bases spanning the gap. The CDR3 reads CASSQTRASHLGGYTF. For the CDR3, the DNA is TGTGCCAGCAGCCAAACCAGAGCGTCCCATTTGGGGGGCTACACCTTC.

The chain employs TRBV11-2 and TRBJ2-3; a possible D gene is TRBD2 (6 bases). The length of the CDR3 is 16 residues. The ends were cut back, 5 bases at V and 0 bases at J, with 15 bases in the middle. Germline V gene sequence: CDR1 SGHAT, CDR2 FQNNGV. The CDR3 region has the DNA TGTGCCAGCAGCCACGGGGGACTCCCTAGCACAGATACGCAGTATTTT. It specifies CASSHGGLPSTDTQYF.